The clone carrying this T cell receptor beta chain was counted many times. TCRdb redid the calling of the 5' RACE reads with MiXCR, one entry per CDR3 protein. This table has approximately 1.8 million distinct CDR3 sequences, more than 30% appearing once. The data are from a study of identical twins. Trimming cost V 6 bases and J 6 bases; bases outside gene matches: 4. The CDR3 is 13 residues long. This receptor was taken from a newborn girl in good health. Sequencing was done on a sample of cord blood. The genes are TRBV12-3 or TRBV12-4 and TRBJ1-2, with 10 bases aligning to TRBD1. For the CDR3, the DNA is TGTGCCAGCAGCCCGACAGGGGGCCATGGCTACACCTTC. Its translation is CASSPTGGHGYTF.